The clone carrying this T cell receptor beta chain was recorded a few times. Its target is unknown. The sample comes from a study of T cells in Graves' hyperthyroidism and ophthalmopathy. General study points: In blood, most of the thyroid clonotypes expanded above 0.001 were also present. Median prediction lead before ophthalmopathy onset was around seven months with the model.

The investigators amplified TCR beta CDR3 regions from RNA transcripts. Carried out on the TCR CDR3, a first-round RT-PCR used the HTBI primer set. TCRdb reanalysed the multiplex PCR reads using MiXCR and keeps one entry per CDR3 protein. The repertoire holds hundreds of thousands of distinct CDR3 sequences, with approximately 14% as singletons. Hyperthyroidism of Graves' type that showed no ophthalmopathy progression within 18 months was stable. PBMCs came from more than 8.5 ml fresh peripheral blood. This receptor was taken from a woman aged 18 to 35 with Graves' hyperthyroidism. The sequenced sample consisted of blood.

The DNA for the CDR3 is TGTGCCAGCAGTAAAGGCCCGGACACGAGCTCCTACGAGCAGTACTTC. Amino acids: CASSKGPDTSSYEQYF. The chain recombines TRBV12-3 or TRBV12-4 with TRBJ2-7, with D maybe TRBD1 (5 bases). This CDR3 is 16 amino acids long. V lost 5 bases and J lost 0, with 17 bases in between.